The entry below describes one TCR beta chain. This record belongs to a study of blood T cell repertoires in COVID-19. On the study more broadly: Sample material is recorded as cDNA or gDNA derived from T cells, B-cell-depleted T cells, or PBMCs.

Two negative PCRs, clearance, or symptom resolution had been documented for recovered Cohort 3 donors. As processed by the authors: By means of reference gene primer amplification, nucleated cell counts were estimated. The protocol was immunoSEQ multiplex PCR, while the TCRdb copy is restricted to in-frame clones and leaves out a portion. Clone size and the V and J calls come from that table; the DNA yielded D and trimming. The table has approximately 100,000 clones, about 86% seen once. The CDR3 sequence is 14 residues long. Germline values: CDR1 SGHRS, CDR2 YFSETQ. Losses at the gene ends were 0 bases for V and 6 bases for J; bases not matched to a gene: 4.

This sequence originates from a woman aged 45-60 years who had recovered from COVID-19. The sequencing input was PBMCs or T cells enriched from blood (not recorded which). The V call is TRBV5-1, the J call TRBJ1-2, with 8 bases identical to TRBD1. The CDR3 sequence: CASSLGTGLHGYTF. CDR3 coding DNA: TGCGCCAGCAGCTTGGGGACAGGGTTACATGGCTACACCTTC.